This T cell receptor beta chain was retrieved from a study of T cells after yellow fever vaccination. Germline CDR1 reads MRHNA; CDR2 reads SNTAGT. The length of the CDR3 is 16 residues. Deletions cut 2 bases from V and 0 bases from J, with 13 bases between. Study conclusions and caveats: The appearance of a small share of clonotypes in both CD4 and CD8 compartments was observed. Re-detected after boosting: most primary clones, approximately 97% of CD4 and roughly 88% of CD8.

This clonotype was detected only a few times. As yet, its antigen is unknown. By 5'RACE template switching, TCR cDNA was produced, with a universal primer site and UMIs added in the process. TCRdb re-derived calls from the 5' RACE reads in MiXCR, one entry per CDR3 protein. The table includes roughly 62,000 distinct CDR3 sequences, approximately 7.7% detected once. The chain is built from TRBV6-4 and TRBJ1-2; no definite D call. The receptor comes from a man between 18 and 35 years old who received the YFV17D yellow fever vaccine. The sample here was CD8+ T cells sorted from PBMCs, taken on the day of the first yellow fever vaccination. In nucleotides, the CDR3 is TGTGCCAGCAGTGACGGGTCGTCAGTTTCTAACTATGGCTACACCTTC. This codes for CASSDGSSVSNYGYTF.